A selection of T cell receptor beta chains follows, all from one sample in a study of blood T cell repertoires in COVID-19. Sequencing used immunoSEQ multiplex PCR; TCRdb keeps in-frame clones, though not all of them. The sample carries about 74,000 clones, 88% recorded once. Sequenced material: peripheral blood. The origin of the receptors is a woman older than 75 with active or convalescent COVID-19. Both conserved end residues are part of each CDR3. The D gene is left open where the match is weak. A row's size may be missing; if present it is once, few, many or a size class.

>TRBJ2-3|TRBV19|TRBD2|NA
TGTGCCAGCAAAGGACTAGCGGGAGATTTAACAGATACGCAGTATTTT
CASKGLAGDLTDTQYF
>TRBJ2-2|TRBV10-2|TRBD2|NA
TGCGCCAGCAGTGAGGCGGGAGGGCACGGGGAGCTGTTTTTT
CASSEAGGHGELFF
>TRBJ2-5|TRBV29-1|NA|once
TGCAGCGCCACCTACGGGGAGACCCAGTACTTC
CSATYGETQYF
>TRBJ1-5|TRBV12-3/TRBV12-4|TRBD1|NA
TGTGCCGGACAGGGGGCGAGCAATCAGCCCCAGCATTTT
CAGQGASNQPQHF
>TRBJ2-2|TRBV7-9|NA|NA
TGTGCCATCGCCGAGGGAGCCAACACCGGGGAGCTGTTTTTT
CAIAEGANTGELFF
>TRBJ2-3|TRBV7-9|NA|NA
TGTGCCAGCAGCTTAGCCCTAAAACGAACCACAGATACGCAGTATTTT
CASSLALKRTTDTQYF
>TRBJ2-2|TRBV5-8|NA|NA
TGTGCCAGCAGCTTGGCGGTGCTGAACACCGGGGAGCTGTTTTTT
CASSLAVLNTGELFF
>TRBJ1-3|TRBV18|NA|NA
TGTGCCAGCTCACCAAACAGGGATTCTGGAAACACCATATATTTT
CASSPNRDSGNTIYF
>TRBJ2-5|TRBV2|NA|NA
TGTGCCAGCAGTTACCAGACAGACCAAGAGACCCAGTACTTC
CASSYQTDQETQYF
>TRBJ1-1|TRBV7-2|NA|NA
TGTGCCAGCAGCTCGGGACTGAAGAACACTGAAGCTTTCTTT
CASSSGLKNTEAFF
>TRBJ1-1|TRBV30|NA|NA
TGTGCCGGGGATCTCCCCCGGGGGAGAAACACTGAAGCTTTCTTT
CAGDLPRGRNTEAFF
>TRBJ1-5|TRBV18|NA|NA
TGTGCCAGCTCAGTAACAGGGTTAGATCAGCCCCAGCATTTT
CASSVTGLDQPQHF
>TRBJ2-5|TRBV10-2|NA|NA
TGCGCCAGCTCGAGCAGCGGGCGGGGCCAAGAGACCCAGTACTTC
CASSSSGRGQETQYF
>TRBJ1-2|TRBV18|NA|NA
TGTGCCAGCTCCAGCAGGGTCACGGATGGCTACACCTTC
CASSSRVTDGYTF
>TRBJ1-5|TRBV29-1|TRBD1|NA
TGCAGCGTACAGGGGAGCAATCAGCCCCAGCATTTT
CSVQGSNQPQHF
>TRBJ2-3|TRBV4-2|TRBD2|NA
TGTGCCAGCAGCCAAGTGGGAAGCGGGAGTAAGGATACGCAGTATTTT
CASSQVGSGSKDTQYF
>TRBJ1-2|TRBV5-1|NA|NA
TGCGCCAGCAGCCAGGACAACCCTAACTATGGCTACACCTTC
CASSQDNPNYGYTF
>TRBJ2-5|TRBV27|TRBD1|once
TGTGCCAGCAACAGACAGGGGACCCAAGAGACCCAGTACTTC
CASNRQGTQETQYF
>TRBJ2-7|TRBV11-3|NA|NA
TGTGCCAGCAGCTTACCACTAGTACCTTATTCCTACGAGCAGTACTTC
CASSLPLVPYSYEQYF
>TRBJ2-7|TRBV3-1/TRBV3-2|NA|NA
TGTGCCAGCAGCCAAGACCGGGTTCCTTCGCCCTCCTACGAGCAGTACTTC
CASSQDRVPSPSYEQYF
>TRBJ2-5|TRBV24-1|NA|NA
TGTGCCACCAGTGATTGCCACAGGGAAGAGACCCAGTACTTC
CATSDCHREETQYF
>TRBJ2-2|TRBV5-4|NA|NA
TGTGCCAGCAGCTCCACAGGGTACACCGGGGAGCTGTTTTTT
CASSSTGYTGELFF
>TRBJ1-1|TRBV27|NA|NA
TGTGCCAGCAGTTTATCCAAGCGACTAGGAAACACTGAAGCTTTCTTT
CASSLSKRLGNTEAFF
>TRBJ2-5|TRBV19|TRBD1|NA
TGTGCCAGTAGTACGGTCAACAGGGGTTATGAGACCCAGTACTTC
CASSTVNRGYETQYF
>TRBJ2-2|TRBV6-2/TRBV6-3|NA|NA
TGTGCCAGCAGTGGAAACCTGGACAGCTATGCCGGGGAGCTGTTTTTT
CASSGNLDSYAGELFF
>TRBJ2-1|TRBV5-1|NA|once
TGCGCCAGCATGGGCACTAGTTCCTACAATGAGCAGTTCTTC
CASMGTSSYNEQFF
>TRBJ2-7|TRBV7-9|NA|once
TGTGCCAGCAGCCCCCTGGGGGGTCCCTACGAGCAGTACTTC
CASSPLGGPYEQYF
>TRBJ2-7|TRBV2|TRBD2|NA
TGTGCCAGCAGTGAAGCGCAAATAGCGGGGGCCCGGGAGTACTTC
CASSEAQIAGAREYF
>TRBJ2-7|TRBV5-1|NA|NA
TGCGCCAGCAGCTTGGTGGCCTCCTACGAGCAGTACTTC
CASSLVASYEQYF
>TRBJ1-1|TRBV10-3|NA|NA
TGTGCCATCAGTGAGTCCTTGACAGTAGCGGTCACTGAAGCTTTCTTT
CAISESLTVAVTEAFF
>TRBJ1-5|TRBV19|NA|NA
TGTGCCAGTAGTATTCGGGAGATCCAGCCCCAGCATTTT
CASSIREIQPQHF
>TRBJ2-1|TRBV24-1|NA|NA
TGTGCCACCAGTGTGGGCTCTGAGCAGTTCTTC
CATSVGSEQFF